This T cell receptor beta chain was captured in a study of T cell responses to AZD1222 COVID-19 vaccine. The study, taken as a whole, reports: In a largely white British group with more females than males, clonal diversity was possibly underestimated. Repertoire sampling was restricted to post-peak T cell response timepoints. The CD4 TCRs associated with vaccination extended across spike and predominated at 160-218 and 743-854.

Concerning this clone itself: Its specificity is unknown.

Sequencing was performed with immunoSEQ multiplex PCR; in TCRdb, only in-frame clones are kept and a portion is missing. The sample yields 85,000 to 120,000 clones, 80% to 85% seen once. Germline V lookup: CDR1 DFQATT, CDR2 SNEGSKA (reference sequence). V gave up 6 bases and J gave up 10 bases, with 15 bases separating them. The CDR3 covers 11 residues. The clonotype comes from an adult in good health. The material sequenced was peripheral blood, taken on day 0 of AZD1222 vaccination. The rearrangement links TRBV20-1 to TRBJ1-1; a possible D gene is TRBD1 (5 bases). CDR3: CSAALGALAFF. The CDR3 DNA reads TGCAGTGCGGCCTTAGGGGCCTTAGCTTTCTTT.